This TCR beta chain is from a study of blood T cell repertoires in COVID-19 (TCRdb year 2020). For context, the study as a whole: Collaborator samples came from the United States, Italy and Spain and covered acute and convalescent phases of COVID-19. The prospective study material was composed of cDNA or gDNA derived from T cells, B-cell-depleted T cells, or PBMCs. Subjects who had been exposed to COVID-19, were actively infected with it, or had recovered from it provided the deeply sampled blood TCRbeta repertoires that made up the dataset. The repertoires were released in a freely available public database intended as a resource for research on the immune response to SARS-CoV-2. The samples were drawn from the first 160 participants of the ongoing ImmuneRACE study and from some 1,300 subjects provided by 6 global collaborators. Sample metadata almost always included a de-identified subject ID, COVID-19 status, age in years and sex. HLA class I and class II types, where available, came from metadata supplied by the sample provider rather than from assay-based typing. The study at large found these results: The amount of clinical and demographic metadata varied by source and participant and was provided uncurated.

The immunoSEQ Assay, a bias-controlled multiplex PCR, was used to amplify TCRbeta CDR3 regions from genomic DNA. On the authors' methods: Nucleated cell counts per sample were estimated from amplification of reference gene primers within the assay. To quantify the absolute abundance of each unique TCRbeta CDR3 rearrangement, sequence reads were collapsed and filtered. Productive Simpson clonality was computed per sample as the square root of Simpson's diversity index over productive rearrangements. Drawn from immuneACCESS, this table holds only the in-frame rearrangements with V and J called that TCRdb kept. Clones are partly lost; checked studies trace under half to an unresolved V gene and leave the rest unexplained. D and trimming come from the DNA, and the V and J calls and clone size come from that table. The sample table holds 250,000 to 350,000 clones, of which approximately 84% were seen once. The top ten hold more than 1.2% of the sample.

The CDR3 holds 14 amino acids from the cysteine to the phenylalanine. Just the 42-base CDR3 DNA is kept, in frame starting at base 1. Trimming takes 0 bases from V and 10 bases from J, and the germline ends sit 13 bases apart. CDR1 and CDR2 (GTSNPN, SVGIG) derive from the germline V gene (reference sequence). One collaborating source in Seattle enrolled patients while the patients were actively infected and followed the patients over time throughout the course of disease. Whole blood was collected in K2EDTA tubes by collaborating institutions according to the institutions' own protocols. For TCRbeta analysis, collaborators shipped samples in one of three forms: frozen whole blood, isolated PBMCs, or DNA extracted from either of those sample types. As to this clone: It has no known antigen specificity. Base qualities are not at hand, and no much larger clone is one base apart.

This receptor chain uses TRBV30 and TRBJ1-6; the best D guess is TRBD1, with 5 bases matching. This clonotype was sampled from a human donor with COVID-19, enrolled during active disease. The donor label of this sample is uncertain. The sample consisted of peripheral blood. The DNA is TGTGCCTGGAGTGTATCGGCAGGGATCTCACCCCTCCACTTT. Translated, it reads CAWSVSAGISPLHF.